Below, one T cell receptor beta chain is given with its context. Its antigen is as yet unknown. These data are taken from a study of post-analysis software for immune sequencing data. In the study overall: There were relapsing-remitting, secondary progressive and progressive-relapsing multiple sclerosis among the disease courses included.

V lost 2 bases, J lost 0 bases, and 8 bases lay in between. The CDR3 extends over 14 amino acids. Germline values: CDR1 KGHSH, CDR2 LQKENI. Study-wide points: Patients showed TRBV5-6, TRBV5-1 and TRBV20-1 among four to six TRBV segments more frequent than in controls. For normalized Chao1 diversity, multiple sclerosis patients scored significantly lower than controls did.

Tagging with unique molecular identifiers was a feature of the TCR beta cDNA libraries. Roughly 450,000 cDNA molecules came from around 0.96 to 9.9 million T cells. TCRdb re-analysed the PCR reads in MiXCR, keeping a single row per CDR3 protein. The table lists hundreds of thousands of distinct CDR3 sequences, 53% of them singletons, with 4.6% in the top ten. The chain employs TRBV18 and TRBJ2-7; D uncertain. Input material: blood. This receptor was identified in a girl aged 5-17 years with multiple sclerosis. The DNA for the CDR3 is TGTGCCAGCTCACCAACGCCTTCCTCCTACGAGCAGTACTTC. Its protein is CASSPTPSSYEQYF.